Sequencing of this T cell receptor (beta chain) was carried out in a study of cytomegalovirus exposure and HLA in healthy donors. With 60 Vbeta and 13 Jbeta primers, the PCR was carried out. Clones were sequenced by immunoSEQ multiplex PCR, and TCRdb holds only the in-frame ones, with some missing. The sample shows 180,000 or so clones, roughly 82% of them seen only once. V was pared by 6 bases and J by 0 bases, with 8 bases between. This CDR3 is 14 amino acids long. Germline V lookup: CDR1 WSHSY, CDR2 SAAADI. This clone was recorded a few times. Its antigen is not identified. Study-level results: When the data were analyzed later, several of the most significant clusters appeared to be linked to common viral pathogens.

The sequenced material came from PBMCs. This chain connects TRBV10-2 to TRBJ1-4; D not resolved. The clonotype comes from a middle-aged man in good health and CMV-seronegative. The CDR3 loop reads CASRSSTTNEKLFF. The CDR3 nucleotides are TGCGCCAGCAGATCAAGCACAACTAATGAAAAACTGTTTTTT.